One TCR beta chain is described in this entry. Profiled with immunoSEQ multiplex PCR; TCRdb holds only in-frame clones, not every one. The repertoire includes about 430,000 clones, 75% to 90% of them detected once, and 1% to 1.3% sits in the top ten. This entry comes from a study of blood T cell repertoires in COVID-19. The sample was PBMCs or T cells enriched from blood (not recorded which). The source is a man aged 30-40 years who had recovered from COVID-19.

The CDR3 bases are TGTGCCAGCAGCTTAGGAGCGGGCCTCTCCTACGAGCAGTACTTC. This sequence encodes CASSLGAGLSYEQYF. The J gene is TRBJ2-7, the V gene TRBV11-2; possibly TRBD2 for D (6 bases). CDR3 length equals 15 residues. Trimming pared 1 base from V and 0 bases from J, leaving 10 bases between. Germline V gene sequence: CDR1 SGHAT, CDR2 FQNNGV.